One and the same sample provided the 11 T cell receptor beta chains below, sequenced in a study of radiotherapy plus CTLA-4 blockade in lung cancer. Libraries were prepared by immunoSEQ multiplex PCR; TCRdb keeps only in-frame clonotypes and omits some of them. This table has 100,000 to 150,000 clones, 70% to 90% appearing once. The source material was peripheral blood, sampled from a patient treated with radiotherapy plus ipilimumab. The receptor source for this set is a human donor with non-small cell lung cancer that progressed on radiotherapy plus ipilimumab.

J is TRBJ1-1 and V is TRBV6-5, with D hard to call. CDR1 MNHEY and CDR2 SVGAGI come from the germline V gene. V dropped 0 bases and J dropped 0 bases, with 11 bases sitting between them. This CDR3 is 16 amino acids long. Here the CDR3 reads CASSYSVQTLNTEAFF. The CDR3, as DNA: TGTGCCAGCAGTTACTCGGTACAGACTTTGAACACTGAAGCTTTCTTT.

The chain couples TRBV4-1 to TRBJ1-2; D not certain. V lost 0 bases and J lost 4, with 12 bases in between. The CDR3 is made up of 15 amino acids. The germline V gene has CDR1 MGHRA and CDR2 YSYEKL. For the CDR3, the DNA is TGCGCCAGCAGCCAAGATCACGCCAGTAGCTATGGCTACACCTTC. This translates into CASSQDHASSYGYTF.

This clone appeared a single time. The rearrangement links TRBV9 to TRBJ1-4, with unresolved D. Germline-derived CDR1 and CDR2 are SGDLS and YYNGEE. V lost 1 base and J lost 15, with 19 bases in between. This CDR3 is 14 amino acids long. DNA for the CDR3: TGTGCCAGCAGCGTAACCCCAGAACAGCCCGAGTTGTTTTTT. Protein: CASSVTPEQPELFF.

V and J are TRBV2 and TRBJ2-1, with TRBD2 as a possible D gene (6 bases). Germline V CDR1 and CDR2: SNHLY, FYNNEI. The CDR3 runs to 12 residues. Trimming cost V 6 bases and J 12 bases, with 15 bases left between them. CDR3 in amino acids: CASRPIPGGQFF. As DNA, the CDR3 is TGTGCCAGCAGACCTATACCCGGGGGGCAGTTCTTC.

The chain combines TRBV11-2 with TRBJ2-7; 8 bases line up with TRBD2. J gave up 5 bases and V 3 bases, and 18 bases lay outside the gene matches. CDR3 size: 18 residues. Looked up from germline, CDR1 is SGHAT and CDR2 is FQNNGV. The CDR3 DNA reads as TGTGCCAGCAGCTTTACAGGACTAGCTCCCAAACACGTCGACGAGCAGTACTTC. Translating it yields CASSFTGLAPKHVDEQYF.

The chain is built from TRBV5-5 and TRBJ1-5; tentative D call: TRBD1 (5 bases). V was clipped by 1 base and J by 7 bases, with 12 bases between them. The CDR3 runs 14 residues. From germline, CDR1 is SGHKS and CDR2 YYEKEE (reference sequence). The CDR3 nucleotides are TGTGCCAGCAGCTTGAAAGAGGCAGGGCAGCCCCAGCATTTT. It encodes CASSLKEAGQPQHF.

V gene TRBV6-1 combines with J gene TRBJ2-2; D unclear. The V and J ends lost 7 bases and 7 bases respectively, with 16 bases between them. The length of the CDR3 is 14 residues. Germline V CDR1 and CDR2: MNHNS, SASEGT. The CDR3 loop reads CASIAQFAVGELFF. CDR3 bases: TGTGCCAGCATTGCCCAGTTTGCGGTCGGGGAGCTGTTTTTT.

The genes are TRBV9 and TRBJ2-3; 7 positions match TRBD2. The germline gives CDR1 SGDLS, CDR2 YYNGEE. With V trimmed by 4 bases and J by 2 bases, 13 bases remained unmatched. The CDR3 consists of 17 residues. CDR3 sequence reads: CASSPPSGGPFTDTQYF. CDR3 nucleotide sequence: TGTGCCAGCAGCCCACCCTCGGGGGGACCTTTCACAGATACGCAGTATTTT.

The rearrangement joins TRBV11-3 to TRBJ2-7; 8 nucleotides agree with TRBD2. V was clipped by 1 base and J by 3 bases; unmatched bases: 2. This CDR3 has 14 residues. In germline, CDR1 is SGHNT, CDR2 YENEEA. The CDR3 reads CASSLVGGVYEQYF. The CDR3 nucleotides are TGTGCCAGCAGCTTAGTCGGGGGGGTCTACGAGCAGTACTTC.

The V gene is TRBV18, the J gene TRBJ1-2; D gene ambiguous. V lost 4 bases, J lost 2 bases, and 14 bases lay in between. The CDR3 covers 15 residues. Germline V gene sequence: CDR1 KGHSH, CDR2 LQKENI. The CDR3 is CASSLDGSMNYGYTF. The DNA of the CDR3 is TGTGCCAGCTCACTCGACGGCTCTATGAACTATGGCTACACCTTC.

V is TRBV2 and J is TRBJ2-1, with D uncertain. The germline gives CDR1 SNHLY, CDR2 FYNNEI. V lost 4 bases to trimming and J lost 5 bases, with 6 bases between them. There are 12 residues in the CDR3. This CDR3 reads CASSGWDNEQFF. In DNA, the CDR3 is TGTGCCAGCAGTGGTTGGGACAATGAGCAGTTCTTC.